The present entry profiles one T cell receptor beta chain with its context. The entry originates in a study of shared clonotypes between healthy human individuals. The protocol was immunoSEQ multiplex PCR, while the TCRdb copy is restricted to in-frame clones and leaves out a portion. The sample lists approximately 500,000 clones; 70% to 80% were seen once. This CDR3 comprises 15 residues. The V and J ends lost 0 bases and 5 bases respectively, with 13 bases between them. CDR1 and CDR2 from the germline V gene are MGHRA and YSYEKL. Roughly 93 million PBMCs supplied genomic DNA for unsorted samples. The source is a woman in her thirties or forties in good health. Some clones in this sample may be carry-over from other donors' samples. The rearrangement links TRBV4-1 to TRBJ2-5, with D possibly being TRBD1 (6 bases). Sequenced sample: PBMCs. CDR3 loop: CASSQEEQGGETQYF. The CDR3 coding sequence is TGCGCCAGCAGCCAAGAAGAACAGGGCGGGGAGACCCAGTACTTC.